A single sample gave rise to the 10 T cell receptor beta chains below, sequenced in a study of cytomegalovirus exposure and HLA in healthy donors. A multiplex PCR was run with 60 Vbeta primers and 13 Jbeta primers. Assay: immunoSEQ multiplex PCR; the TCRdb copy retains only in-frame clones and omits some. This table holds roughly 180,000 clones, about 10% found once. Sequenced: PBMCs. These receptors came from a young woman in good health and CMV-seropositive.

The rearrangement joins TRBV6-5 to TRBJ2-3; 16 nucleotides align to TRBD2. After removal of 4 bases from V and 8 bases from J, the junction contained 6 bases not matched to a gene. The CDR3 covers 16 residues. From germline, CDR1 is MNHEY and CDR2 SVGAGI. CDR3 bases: TGTGCCAGCAGTTCAGTGGGACTAGCGGGAGGGGGTACGCAGTATTTT. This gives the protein CASSSVGLAGGGTQYF.

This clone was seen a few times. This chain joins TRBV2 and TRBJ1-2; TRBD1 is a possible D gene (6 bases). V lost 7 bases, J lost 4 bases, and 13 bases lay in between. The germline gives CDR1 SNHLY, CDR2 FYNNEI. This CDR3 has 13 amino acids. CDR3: CASTRQAGYGYTF. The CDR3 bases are TGTGCCAGCACCAGACAGGCTGGCTATGGCTACACCTTC.

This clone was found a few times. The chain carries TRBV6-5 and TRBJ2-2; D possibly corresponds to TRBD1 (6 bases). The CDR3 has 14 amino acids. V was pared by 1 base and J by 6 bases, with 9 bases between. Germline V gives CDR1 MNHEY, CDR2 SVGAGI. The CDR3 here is CASSYLGGPGELFF. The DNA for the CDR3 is TGTGCCAGCAGTTACTTAGGGGGTCCCGGGGAGCTGTTTTTT.

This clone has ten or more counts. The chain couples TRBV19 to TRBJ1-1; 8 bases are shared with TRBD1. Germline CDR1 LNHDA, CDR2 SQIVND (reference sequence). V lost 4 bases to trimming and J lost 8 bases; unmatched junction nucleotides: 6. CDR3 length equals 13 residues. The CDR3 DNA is TGTGCCAGTAGTACGTGGACAGGGCCCGAAGCTTTCTTT. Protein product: CASSTWTGPEAFF.

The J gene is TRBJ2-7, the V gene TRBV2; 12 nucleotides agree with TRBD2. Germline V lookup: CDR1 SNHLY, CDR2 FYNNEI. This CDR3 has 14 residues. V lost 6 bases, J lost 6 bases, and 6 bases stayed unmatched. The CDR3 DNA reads TGTGCCAGCAGCCTCCTAGCGGGAGGGGGCGAGCAGTACTTC. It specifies CASSLLAGGGEQYF.

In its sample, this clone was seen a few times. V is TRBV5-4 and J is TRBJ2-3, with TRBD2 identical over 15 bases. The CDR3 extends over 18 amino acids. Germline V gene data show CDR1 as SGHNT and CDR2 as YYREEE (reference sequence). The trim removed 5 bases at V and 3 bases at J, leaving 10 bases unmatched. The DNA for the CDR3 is TGTGCCAGCAGGCCAGGACTAGCGGGAGGGGTGGGAACAGATACGCAGTATTTT. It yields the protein CASRPGLAGGVGTDTQYF.

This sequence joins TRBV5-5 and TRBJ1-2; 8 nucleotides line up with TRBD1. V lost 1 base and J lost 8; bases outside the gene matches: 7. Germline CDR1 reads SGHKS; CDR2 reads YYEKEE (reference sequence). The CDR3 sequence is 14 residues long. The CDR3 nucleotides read TGTGCCAGCAGCTTGCTCGACAGGGGAAGCGGCTACACCTTC. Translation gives CASSLLDRGSGYTF.

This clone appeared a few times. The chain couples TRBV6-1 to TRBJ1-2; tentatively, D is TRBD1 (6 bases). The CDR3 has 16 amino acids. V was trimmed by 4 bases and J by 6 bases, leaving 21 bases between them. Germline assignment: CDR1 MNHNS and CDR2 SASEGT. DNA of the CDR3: TGTGCCAGCAGTGGGATTTGGGGCAGGGGAAGGGATGGCTACACCTTC. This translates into CASSGIWGRGRDGYTF.

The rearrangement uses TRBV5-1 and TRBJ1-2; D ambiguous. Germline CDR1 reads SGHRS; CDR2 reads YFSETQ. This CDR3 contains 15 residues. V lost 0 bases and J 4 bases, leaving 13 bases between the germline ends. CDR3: CASSLVAVRGYGYTF. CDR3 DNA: TGCGCCAGCAGCTTGGTGGCAGTTCGAGGCTATGGCTACACCTTC. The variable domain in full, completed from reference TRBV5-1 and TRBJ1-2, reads KAGVTQTPRYLIKTRGQQVTLSCSPISGHRSVSWYQQTPGQGLQFLFEYFSETQRNKGNFPGRFSGRQFSNSRSEMNVSTLELGDSALYLCASSLVAVRGYGYTFGSGTRLTVV.

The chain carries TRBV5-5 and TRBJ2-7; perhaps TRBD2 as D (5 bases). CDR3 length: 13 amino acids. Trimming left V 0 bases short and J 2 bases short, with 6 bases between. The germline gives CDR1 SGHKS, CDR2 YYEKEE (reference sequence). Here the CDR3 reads CASSLVEAYEQYF. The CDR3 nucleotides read TGTGCCAGCAGCTTGGTGGAGGCCTACGAGCAGTACTTC.